These 6 T cell receptor beta chains originate from one sample sequenced in a study of blood T cell repertoires in COVID-19. Sequencing was performed with immunoSEQ multiplex PCR; in TCRdb, only in-frame clones are kept and a portion is missing. The sample lists 330,000 or so clones; approximately 89% were seen once. The source material was peripheral blood. These receptors were obtained from a woman in her fifties or sixties with COVID-19, enrolled during active disease.

J is TRBJ2-1 and V is TRBV5-1; D may be TRBD2 (6 bases). Germline V lookup: CDR1 SGHRS, CDR2 YFSETQ. Deletions cut 3 bases from V and 1 base from J, with 8 bases between. CDR3 length: 14 residues. CDR3: CASSSGLSYNEQFF. For the CDR3, the DNA is TGCGCCAGCAGCTCGGGACTGTCCTACAATGAGCAGTTCTTC.

The chain carries TRBV29-1 and TRBJ2-1; D call uncertain. The CDR3 sequence is 11 residues long. The V gene lost 8 bases and the J gene lost 3 bases, with 8 bases spanning the gap. Germline V gene lookup returns CDR1 SQVTM and CDR2 ANQGSEA. The chain's CDR3 is CSLSGYNEQFF. The CDR3 DNA follows: TGCAGCCTTAGTGGCTACAATGAGCAGTTCTTC.

The chain combines TRBV6-5 with TRBJ1-6, with 7 bases fitting TRBD1. Germline CDR1 reads MNHEY; CDR2 reads SVGAGI. The length of the CDR3 is 13 residues. The ends lost 6 bases at V and 10 bases at J; junction bases unmatched: 6. Here the CDR3 reads CASRVTGVSPLHF. The DNA for the CDR3 is TGTGCCAGCAGAGTAACAGGGGTATCACCCCTCCACTTT.

V usage is TRBV19 and J usage is TRBJ1-1; no clear D. V lost 7 bases to trimming and J lost 11 bases, with 26 bases between them. CDR3 length: 15 residues. The germline CDR1 and CDR2 sequences are LNHDA and SQIVND (reference sequence). CDR3 residues: CASTVGGGGNLKAFF. As DNA, the CDR3 is TGTGCCAGTACCGTAGGAGGAGGCGGTAACTTGAAGGCTTTCTTT.

V is TRBV6-6 and J is TRBJ1-2, with D hard to call. Trimming pared 6 bases from V and 0 bases from J, leaving 11 bases between. Germline assignment: CDR1 MNHNY and CDR2 SVGAGI (reference sequence). The CDR3 runs to 14 residues. CDR3 nucleotide sequence: TGTGCCAGCAGCGAGCCTTTCCCTAACTATGGCTACACCTTC. Protein: CASSEPFPNYGYTF.

This clone came up once. The CDR3 loop is CASSLGTGDYYNSPLHF. The CDR3 coding sequence is TGCGCCAGCAGCTTGGGAACAGGGGATTACTATAATTCACCCCTCCACTTT. The chain joins TRBV5-1 to TRBJ1-6; 7 bases are shared with TRBD1. With 0 bases clipped from V and 3 bases from J, the junction kept 6 bases outside the gene matches. Germline V gene sequence: CDR1 SGHRS, CDR2 YFSETQ. The CDR3 contains 17 residues.